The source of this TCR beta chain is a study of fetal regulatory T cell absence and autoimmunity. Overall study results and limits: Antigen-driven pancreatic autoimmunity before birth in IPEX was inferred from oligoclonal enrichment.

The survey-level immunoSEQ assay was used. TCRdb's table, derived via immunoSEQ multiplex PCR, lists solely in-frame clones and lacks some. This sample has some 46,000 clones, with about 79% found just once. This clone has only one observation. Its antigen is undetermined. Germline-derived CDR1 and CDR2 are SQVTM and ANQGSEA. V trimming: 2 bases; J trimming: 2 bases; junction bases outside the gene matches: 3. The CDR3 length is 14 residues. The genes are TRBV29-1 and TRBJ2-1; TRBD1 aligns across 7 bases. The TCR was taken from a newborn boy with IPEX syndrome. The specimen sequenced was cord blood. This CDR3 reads CSVERGGAYNEQFF. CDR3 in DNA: TGCAGCGTTGAAAGAGGGGGCGCCTACAATGAGCAGTTCTTC.